This note documents a single TCR beta chain sequence. The data were taken from a study of T cell responses to AZD1222 COVID-19 vaccine. Libraries were prepared by immunoSEQ multiplex PCR; TCRdb keeps only in-frame clonotypes and omits some of them. This table holds roughly 150,000 clones, 85% to 95% found once. Looked up from germline, CDR1 is SGHTA and CDR2 is FQGNSA. V lost 3 bases, J lost 7 bases, and 9 bases lay in between. The length of the CDR3 is 12 residues. Sample: peripheral blood, taken on day 0 of AZD1222 vaccination. The sequence came from an adult in good health. V usage is TRBV7-2 and J usage is TRBJ1-2; D unresolved. In DNA, the CDR3 is TGTGCCAGCAGCTTGGGCAGTGGTGGCTACACCTTC. As protein: CASSLGSGGYTF.